Shown below are 29 T cell receptor beta chains from a single sample sequenced in a study of blood T cell repertoires in COVID-19. Here immunoSEQ multiplex PCR was the method, and the copy in TCRdb shows in-frame clones only, minus some. Of around 130,000 clones listed, about 89% were seen once; the top ten hold less than 20%. Sample: peripheral blood. These receptors originate from a man aged 45-65 years with active or convalescent COVID-19.

The V call is TRBV6-5, the J call TRBJ2-2, with TRBD1 matching 8 bases. CDR1 and CDR2 (germline): MNHEY, SVGAGI. The CDR3 is 15 residues long. The V segment lost 7 bases and the J segment 0 bases; nucleotides outside the gene matches: 4. The CDR3 spells CASNRDRPNTGELFF. The CDR3 region has the DNA TGTGCCAGCAATCGGGACAGGCCGAACACCGGGGAGCTGTTTTTT.

The chain links TRBV3-1 (or the pseudogene TRBV3-2) to TRBJ1-6; TRBD1 matches 9 bases. The CDR3 runs to 16 residues. V lost 1 base and J lost 9; bases outside the gene matches: 7. Germline V lookup: CDR1 LGHDT, CDR2 YNNKEL (reference sequence). The CDR3 loop is CASSQVPDRGRSPLHF. For the CDR3, the DNA is TGTGCCAGCAGCCAAGTCCCGGACAGGGGACGTTCACCCCTCCACTTT.

The genes are TRBV27 and TRBJ2-7, with 9 bases identical to TRBD1. The V and J ends lost 1 base and 2 bases, in that order; junction bases with no gene match: 6. Germline CDR1 reads MNHEY; CDR2 reads SMNVEV (reference sequence). The CDR3 totals 16 residues. This chain's CDR3 is CASSLWTGAQAYEQYF. The CDR3 DNA is TGTGCCAGCAGTTTATGGACAGGGGCCCAAGCCTACGAGCAGTACTTC.

This sequence joins TRBV5-1 and TRBJ2-1; 7 bases fit TRBD2. CDR3 size: 13 residues. The junction had 4 bases not matched to a gene; V was cut back by 4 bases and J by 6 bases. Per the germline V gene, CDR1 is SGHRS and CDR2 is YFSETQ. Here the CDR3 DNA reads TGCGCCAGCAGCCTGGGACTACTCAATGAGCAGTTCTTC. Protein product: CASSLGLLNEQFF.

The chain is built from TRBV6-1 and TRBJ1-1; D possibly corresponds to TRBD1 (5 bases). The germline V and J ends were trimmed by 4 bases and 0 bases, with 15 bases remaining between them. The CDR3 is 16 residues long. CDR1 is MNHNS and CDR2 is SASEGT in the germline V gene. As DNA, the CDR3 is TGTGCCAGCAGTGGAGGGTGGGGGGACTTGAACACTGAAGCTTTCTTT. It specifies CASSGGWGDLNTEAFF.

The chain joins TRBV21-1 to TRBJ1-6; the listed D gene, TRBD1, was not tested against the DNA. TRBV21-1 is a documented pseudogene. This CDR3 is 14 amino acids long. CDR3 residues: CASSKTGVDSPLHF. The CDR3 coding sequence is TGTGCCAGCAGCAAGACAGGGGTCGACTCACCCCTCCACTTT.

The rearrangement uses TRBV29-1 and TRBJ1-2; no clear D gene. Germline CDR1 is SQVTM and CDR2 is ANQGSEA. The CDR3 contains 15 residues. V was shortened by 5 bases and J by 6 bases, with 22 bases between the two germline ends. The CDR3 loop reads CSVWTGNGYLDGYTF. The CDR3 DNA is TGCAGCGTTTGGACGGGGAATGGCTATCTGGATGGCTACACCTTC.

The chain combines TRBV30 with TRBJ1-2; 12 bases fit TRBD1. This CDR3 is 16 amino acids long. Trimming at V came to 2 bases and at J to 4 bases, leaving 8 bases not matched to a gene. Germline V lookup: CDR1 GTSNPN, CDR2 SVGIG (reference sequence). Written as DNA, the CDR3 is TGTGCCTGGAGTTCTCCTGGGACAGGGGGCCTCTATGGCTACACCTTC. This codes for CAWSSPGTGGLYGYTF.

The rearrangement links TRBV3-1 (or the pseudogene TRBV3-2) to TRBJ1-4, with 9 bases identical to TRBD1. CDR1 LGHDT and CDR2 YNNKEL come from the germline V gene (reference sequence). V lost 6 bases, J lost 5 bases, and 13 bases stayed unmatched. CDR3 size: 17 residues. CDR3 sequence: CASSLFRRGQGNEKLFF. The CDR3 DNA reads as TGTGCCAGCAGTCTATTTCGTAGAGGACAGGGGAATGAAAAACTGTTTTTT.

The chain uses TRBV27 and TRBJ2-2, with TRBD2 matching over 8 bases. V was clipped by 7 bases and J by 0 bases; unmatched bases: 10. The CDR3 loop spans 17 amino acids. Germline CDR1 MNHEY, CDR2 SMNVEV (reference sequence). DNA for the CDR3: TGTGCCAGCAAGGGCACTAGCGGTTACGCGAACACCGGGGAGCTGTTTTTT. Amino acids: CASKGTSGYANTGELFF.

This rearrangement joins TRBV24-1 to TRBJ2-3; 8 bases map to TRBD1. Germline values: CDR1 KGHDR, CDR2 SFDVKD. Unmatched junction bases numbered 10, after V lost 2 bases and J lost 4 bases. The CDR3 extends over 17 amino acids. As DNA, the CDR3 is TGTGCCACCAGTGATTCGGCTCTGGACAGGGAAGCAGATACGCAGTATTTT. Translation: CATSDSALDREADTQYF.

The rearrangement links TRBV30 to TRBJ1-2; perhaps TRBD1 as D (6 bases). The CDR3 has 14 residues. Germline CDR1 is GTSNPN and CDR2 is SVGIG (reference sequence). V lost 5 bases and J lost 5, with 18 bases in between. The CDR3 coding sequence is TGTGCCTGGGCCCGCTTGCGGACAGAGTATGGCTACACCTTC. It yields the protein CAWARLRTEYGYTF.

The CDR3 DNA follows: TGTGCCAGCACTCCTGACACGGGGTTCTCCTACGAGCAGTACTTC. Encoded protein: CASTPDTGFSYEQYF. V is TRBV28 and J is TRBJ2-7; perhaps TRBD2 as D (5 bases). Germline CDR1 and CDR2: MDHEN and SYDVKM. V was clipped by 7 bases and J by 0 bases, with 16 bases between them. The CDR3 totals 15 residues.

The chain joins TRBV28 to TRBJ1-4; the match to TRBD1 covers 7 bases. The J segment lost 7 bases and the V segment lost 4 bases, leaving 15 bases of the junction unmatched. This CDR3 has 17 residues. Germline values: CDR1 MDHEN, CDR2 SYDVKM. The CDR3 bases are TGTGCCAGCAGTTCCCCGGGGGTAGGGGGCGCATCTGAAAAACTGTTTTTT. Translating it yields CASSSPGVGGASEKLFF.

This clone was seen just once. The V call is TRBV6-1, the J call TRBJ2-7, with TRBD1 as a possible D gene (6 bases). V lost 1 base, J lost 3 bases, and 13 bases lay in between. The V gene's germline CDR1 is MNHNS and CDR2 SASEGT. There are 15 residues in the CDR3. The CDR3 reads CASSEGFTGNYEQYF. The CDR3 region has the DNA TGTGCCAGCAGTGAAGGCTTTACAGGGAACTACGAGCAGTACTTC.

The chain uses TRBV7-7 and TRBJ2-5; 10 positions agree with TRBD2. This CDR3 is 18 amino acids long. CDR1 and CDR2 (germline): SSHAT, FNYEAQ (reference sequence). V trimming: 1 base; J trimming: 2 bases; junction bases outside the gene matches: 10. CDR3 DNA sequence: TGTGCCAGCAGCTTAGGAGGTTTAGCGGGGGGACTACAAGAGACCCAGTACTTC. Translated: CASSLGGLAGGLQETQYF.

This chain uses TRBV3-1 (or the pseudogene TRBV3-2) with TRBJ2-1; D not resolved. The CDR3 runs 15 residues. The germline V gene has CDR1 LGHDT and CDR2 YNNKEL (reference sequence). The germline V and J ends were trimmed by 1 base and 0 bases, with 7 bases remaining between them. CDR3 DNA: TGTGCCAGCAGCCAAGGCGCGGCCTCCTACAATGAGCAGTTCTTC. Protein product: CASSQGAASYNEQFF.

The J gene is TRBJ2-7, the V gene TRBV25-1, with TRBD1 as a possible D gene (5 bases). Trimming took off 2 bases at V and 2 bases at J, with 16 bases between the two ends. Germline CDR1 and CDR2: MGHDK and SYGVNS. CDR3 length: 16 residues. CDR3 coding DNA: TGTGCCAGCAGTGAACTAGGGGCAGTAGACACCTACGAGCAGTACTTC. Translating gives CASSELGAVDTYEQYF.

J is TRBJ1-1 and V is TRBV30; D is unclear. V shed 2 bases and J shed 7 bases, with 8 bases lying between them. CDR3 size: 11 residues. Germline-derived CDR1 and CDR2 are GTSNPN and SVGIG (reference sequence). CDR3 nucleotide sequence: TGTGCCTGGAGTCCCTATGGTGAAGCTTTCTTT. Amino acid sequence: CAWSPYGEAFF.

This sequence joins TRBV30 and TRBJ2-7, with D hard to call. From germline, CDR1 is GTSNPN and CDR2 SVGIG (reference sequence). This CDR3 comprises 12 residues. V was clipped by 2 bases and J by 3 bases, with 8 bases between them. CDR3: CAWSSVFYEQYF. CDR3 nucleotides: TGTGCCTGGAGTAGCGTTTTCTACGAGCAGTACTTC.

This clone occurred a few times. This chain links TRBV27 with TRBJ1-2; 10 bases align to TRBD1. CDR3 length: 16 amino acids. The V and J ends lost 1 base and 6 bases, in that order; junction bases with no gene match: 8. In germline, CDR1 is MNHEY, CDR2 SMNVEV (reference sequence). The CDR3 protein is CASSLLPDRGKNGYTF. The CDR3 DNA reads as TGTGCCAGCAGTTTATTGCCGGACAGGGGGAAGAATGGCTACACCTTC.

J is TRBJ2-1 and V is TRBV6-5, with D possibly matching TRBD1 (5 bases). Deletions cut 8 bases from V and 7 bases from J, with 9 bases between. Germline CDR1 and CDR2: MNHEY and SVGAGI. The CDR3 loop spans 11 amino acids. The CDR3 spells CASGAGNEQFF. The CDR3 DNA reads as TGTGCCAGCGGGGCCGGGAATGAGCAGTTCTTC.

The J gene is TRBJ1-1, the V gene TRBV19; the D gene is possibly TRBD1 (5 bases). The V and J ends lost 0 bases and 4 bases respectively, with 15 bases between them. Germline CDR1 LNHDA, CDR2 SQIVND (reference sequence). This CDR3 spans 16 amino acids. DNA of the CDR3: TGTGCCAGTAGTATAGACCAGGGACTCCTAGGCACTGAAGCTTTCTTT. Translation: CASSIDQGLLGTEAFF.

The chain uses TRBV9 and TRBJ1-1; 9 positions match TRBD1. Germline V gene data show CDR1 as SGDLS and CDR2 as YYNGEE. CDR3 length equals 14 residues. V was clipped by 4 bases and J by 3 bases; unmatched bases: 4. The chain's CDR3 is CASSRTGADTEAFF. CDR3 sequence (DNA): TGTGCCAGCAGCAGGACAGGGGCGGACACTGAAGCTTTCTTT.

This clone was counted a few times. The chain carries TRBV5-4 and TRBJ1-2, with D possibly being TRBD1 (5 bases). The CDR3 covers 15 residues. From germline, CDR1 is SGHNT and CDR2 YYREEE (reference sequence). Trimming stripped 3 bases from V and 2 bases from J, with 14 bases between. The CDR3 DNA follows: TGTGCCAGCAGCTCCCAGGGAGGGGCCAACTATGGCTACACCTTC. It encodes CASSSQGGANYGYTF.

The chain uses TRBV24-1 and TRBJ2-3, with 11 bases fitting TRBD2. Germline V gene data show CDR1 as KGHDR and CDR2 as SFDVKD. The J segment lost 3 bases and the V segment lost 5 bases, leaving 6 bases of the junction unmatched. The CDR3 loop spans 16 amino acids. The CDR3 DNA sequence: TGTGCCACCAGTGTTCATAGCGGGGGGGCGACAGATACGCAGTATTTT. Translating gives CATSVHSGGATDTQYF.

This clone was recorded a few times. V and J are TRBV5-6 and TRBJ2-7, with 9 bases matching TRBD1. V was pared by 4 bases and J by 0 bases, with 2 bases of the junction left unmatched. This CDR3 comprises 14 residues. Germline CDR1 reads SGHDT; CDR2 reads YYEEEE. CDR3 in amino acids: CASSQTGGSYEQYF. DNA of the CDR3: TGTGCCAGCAGCCAGACAGGGGGCTCCTACGAGCAGTACTTC.

The chain uses TRBV5-1 and TRBJ2-7, with a weak D call TRBD1 (6 bases). Trimming took off 0 bases at V and 1 base at J, with 8 bases between the two ends. CDR3 length: 14 amino acids. CDR1 is SGHRS, CDR2 YFSETQ, per germline. In DNA form, the CDR3 reads TGCGCCAGCAGCTTGGGGGGGCGTTCCTACGAGCAGTACTTC. This gives the protein CASSLGGRSYEQYF.

The chain combines TRBV6-6 with TRBJ1-1, with a possible D match to TRBD1 (5 bases). The V and J ends lost 1 base and 7 bases respectively, with 13 bases between them. The CDR3 contains 14 residues. Germline CDR1 is MNHNY and CDR2 is SVGAGI (reference sequence). The DNA of the CDR3 is TGTGCCAGCAGTTACTTACTGCGGGACGGTGAAGCTTTCTTT. It codes for CASSYLLRDGEAFF.